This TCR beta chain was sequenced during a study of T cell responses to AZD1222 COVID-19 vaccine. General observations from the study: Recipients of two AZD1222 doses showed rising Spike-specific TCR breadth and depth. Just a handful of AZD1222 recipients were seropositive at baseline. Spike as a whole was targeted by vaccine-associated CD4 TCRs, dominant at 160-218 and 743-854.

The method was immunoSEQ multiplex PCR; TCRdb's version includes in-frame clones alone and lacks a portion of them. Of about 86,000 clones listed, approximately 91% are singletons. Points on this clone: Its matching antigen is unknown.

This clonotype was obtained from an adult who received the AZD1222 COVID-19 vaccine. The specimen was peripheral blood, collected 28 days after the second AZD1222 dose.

In DNA, the CDR3 is TGTGCCAGCAGCGCAGACCGGGAATTACCCTACGAGCAGTACTTC. Translating it yields CASSADRELPYEQYF. This chain joins TRBV12-1 and TRBJ2-7; the D call TRBD2 from the table was never checked on the DNA. TRBV12-1 is reported as a pseudogene. The CDR3 spans 15 residues.